A single sample gave rise to the 5 T cell receptor beta chains below, sequenced in a study of blood T cell repertoires in COVID-19. The table came from immunoSEQ multiplex PCR; TCRdb's copy has only in-frame clones and leaves some out. The table lists roughly 68,000 clones, 90% of them singletons. Sequencing was carried out using peripheral blood. These receptors came from a man aged 50-60 years with COVID-19, enrolled during active disease.

This clone was detected once. This chain links TRBV5-6 with TRBJ1-1, with 8 bases identical to TRBD1. This CDR3 has 17 amino acids. Germline V gives CDR1 SGHDT, CDR2 YYEEEE. V was pared by 4 bases and J by 2 bases, with 13 bases of the junction left unmatched. CDR3 sequence reads: CASSRSLWTGLNTEAFF. The CDR3 nucleotides are TGTGCCAGCAGCCGGAGCCTATGGACAGGGCTTAACACTGAAGCTTTCTTT.

The rearrangement uses TRBV5-8 and TRBJ1-4, with D possibly matching TRBD1 (5 bases). CDR3 length equals 13 residues. Trimming stripped 4 bases from V and 11 bases from J, with 15 bases between. Germline V CDR1 and CDR2: SGHTS, YDEGEE. As DNA, the CDR3 is TGTGCCAGCAGCCCTCAGGGAAACGGGAAACTGTTTTTT. Its protein is CASSPQGNGKLFF.

The V call is TRBV11-2, the J call TRBJ1-1, with a possible D match to TRBD1 (5 bases). From germline, CDR1 is SGHAT and CDR2 FQNNGV. Trimming took 3 bases from V and 1 from J, leaving 6 bases between them. The CDR3 has 13 amino acids. CDR3 sequence reads: CASSFDRNTEAFF. As DNA, the CDR3 is TGTGCCAGCAGCTTTGACAGGAACACTGAAGCTTTCTTT. The variable domain in full, completed from reference TRBV11-2 and TRBJ1-1, reads EAGVAQSPRYKIIEKRQSVAFWCNPISGHATLYWYQQILGQGPKLLIQFQNNGVVDDSQLPKDRFSAERLKGVDSTLKIQPAKLEDSAVYLCASSFDRNTEAFFGQGTRLTVV.

The rearrangement uses TRBV19 and TRBJ1-5, with a tentative D call TRBD1 (5 bases). This CDR3 is 16 amino acids long. V lost 5 bases and J lost 0, with 14 bases in between. Germline-derived CDR1 and CDR2 are LNHDA and SQIVND (reference sequence). The DNA of the CDR3 is TGTGCCAGTAGTTCAGACAGACTCTATAGCAATCAGCCCCAGCATTTT. Its protein product is CASSSDRLYSNQPQHF.

The rearrangement links TRBV19 to TRBJ1-5, with 9 bases lining up with TRBD1. The CDR3 spans 15 residues. Germline lookup yields CDR1 LNHDA and CDR2 SQIVND (reference sequence). After removal of 4 bases from V and 4 bases from J, the junction contained 5 bases not matched to a gene. DNA of the CDR3: TGTGCCAGTAGTACACAGGGGGCTAATAATCAGCCCCAGCATTTT. This gives the protein CASSTQGANNQPQHF.